The source of this T cell receptor beta chain is a study of CD8 T cells in Susac syndrome. Findings of the study overall: The study recognized that its TCR sequencing and HLA analysis covered a relatively small number of individuals.

The CDR3 is made up of 13 amino acids. CDR1 is SGHAT, CDR2 FQNNGV, per germline. Trimming shortened V by 3 bases and J by 0 bases, and 6 bases separated the two germline ends. Comment on this clonotype: Its antigen remains unidentified.

With random hexamers, 0.5 to 1 ug RNA was reverse transcribed. It was immunoSEQ multiplex PCR that amplified TCR beta CDR3 across 54 Vbeta and 13 Jbeta. TCRdb analysed the immunoSEQ multiplex PCR reads with MiXCR anew, one entry per CDR3 protein. The sample contains about 180,000 distinct CDR3 sequences, 85% to 95% of which appear only once. The TCR sequence derives from a human donor with multiple sclerosis. This chain connects TRBV11-2 to TRBJ2-7; no clear D. Specimen: CD8+ T cells from PBMCs. In nucleotides, the CDR3 is TGTGCCAGCAGCTTGGAAACCTCCTACGAGCAGTACTTC. As protein: CASSLETSYEQYF.